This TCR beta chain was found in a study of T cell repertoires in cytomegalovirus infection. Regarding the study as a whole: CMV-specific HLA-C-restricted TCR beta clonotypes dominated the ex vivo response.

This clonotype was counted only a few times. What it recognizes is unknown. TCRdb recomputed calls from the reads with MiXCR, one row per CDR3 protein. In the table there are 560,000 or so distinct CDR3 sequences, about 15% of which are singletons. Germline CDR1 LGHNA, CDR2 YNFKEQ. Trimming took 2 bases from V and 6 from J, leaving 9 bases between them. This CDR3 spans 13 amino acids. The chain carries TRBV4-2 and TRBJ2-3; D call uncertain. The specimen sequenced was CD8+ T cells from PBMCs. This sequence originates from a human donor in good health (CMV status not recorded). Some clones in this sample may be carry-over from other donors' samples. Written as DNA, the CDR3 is TGTGCCAGCAGCCAAAAGATGGTCGATACGCAGTATTTT. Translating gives CASSQKMVDTQYF.